Shown below are 15 T cell receptor beta chains from a single sample sequenced in a study of T cells in localized non-small cell lung cancer. Using immunoSEQ multiplex PCR, the repertoire was profiled, and TCRdb retains in-frame clones only, with some absent. The sample includes just over 70,000 clones, roughly nine tenths of them seen just once. The sample consisted of peripheral blood, taken before any cancer treatment. These receptors originate from an older male donor with stage III squamous cell lung carcinoma.

This clone was detected only once. The V gene is TRBV21-1, the J gene TRBJ2-7. TRBV21-1 is a recognized pseudogene. The CDR3 sequence is 11 residues long. CDR3 region: CASSKGYEQYV. CDR3 DNA: TGTGCCAGCAGCAAAGGGTATGAGCAGTACGTC.

This clone occurred once. The chain has TRBV27 and TRBJ1-6; TRBD1 is a possible D gene (5 bases). Germline V CDR1 and CDR2: MNHEY, SMNVEV (reference sequence). This CDR3 region has 13 residues. V was pared by 6 bases and J by 8 bases, with 11 bases between. The DNA of the CDR3 is TGTGCCAGCAGGCCAGGGAAGGATTCACCCCTCCACTTT. Protein product: CASRPGKDSPLHF.

The V gene is TRBV9, the J gene TRBJ2-1; the match to TRBD1 covers 7 bases. V shed 0 bases and J 0 bases; nucleotides not matched to a gene: 12. CDR3 length: 19 amino acids. Germline CDR1 SGDLS, CDR2 YYNGEE. The CDR3 DNA is TGTGCCAGCAGCGTAGTAGGGGGCCTGGGAACCAGCTCCTACAATGAGCAGTTCTTC. The encoded protein is CASSVVGGLGTSSYNEQFF.

The chain joins TRBV7-9 to TRBJ1-2; the D is unclear. CDR3 size: 14 residues. Germline-derived CDR1 and CDR2 are SEHNR and FQNEAQ (reference sequence). Trimming took off 0 bases at V and 4 bases at J, with 9 bases between the two ends. In nucleotides, the CDR3 is TGTGCCAGCAGCTTAGCTCAGACCGGCTATGGCTACACCTTC. Residues: CASSLAQTGYGYTF.

The chain joins TRBV5-6 to TRBJ1-2, with TRBD1 identical over 7 bases. The germline V gene has CDR1 SGHDT and CDR2 YYEEEE. The V segment lost 0 bases and the J segment 8 bases; nucleotides outside the gene matches: 10. There are 15 residues in the CDR3. CDR3 sequence (DNA): TGTGCCAGCAGCTTGGCTAGGGGGCGCTTAGAAGGCTACACCTTC. This codes for CASSLARGRLEGYTF.

CDR3 residues: CASSLSTGAQPQHF. The CDR3 DNA reads TGTGCCAGCAGTCTCTCGACAGGGGCACAGCCCCAGCATTTT. This sequence joins TRBV6-1 and TRBJ1-5; 8 bases line up with TRBD1. Germline values: CDR1 MNHNS, CDR2 SASEGT. The CDR3 sequence is 14 residues long. J lost 7 bases, V lost 5 bases, and 7 bases had no gene match.

The chain links TRBV7-6 to TRBJ1-1; TRBD1 matches 7 bases. There are 14 residues in the CDR3. Germline CDR1 and CDR2: SGHVS and FNYEAQ. Unmatched junction bases numbered 6, after V lost 0 bases and J lost 8 bases. CDR3 sequence: CASSLAGTAQEAFF. The CDR3 region has the DNA TGTGCCAGCAGCTTAGCTGGGACAGCTCAAGAAGCTTTCTTT.

This chain uses TRBV6-5 with TRBJ1-2, with 12 bases fitting TRBD1. V lost 10 bases to trimming and J lost 2 bases; unmatched junction nucleotides: 2. Germline V CDR1 and CDR2: MNHEY, SVGAGI. The CDR3 loop spans 13 amino acids. The DNA of the CDR3 is TGTGCCATCGGGACAGGGGGCAACTATGGCTACACCTTC. This gives the protein CAIGTGGNYGYTF.

The V and J genes are TRBV5-6 and TRBJ1-2; 9 nucleotides line up with TRBD1. CDR1 and CDR2 (germline): SGHDT, YYEEEE. Germline trimming cut 2 bases from V and 3 bases from J; bases unmatched to any gene: 2. The CDR3 totals 14 residues. CDR3 in DNA: TGTGCCAGCAGCTTTGGACAGGGGCACTATGGCTACACCTTC. Its protein product is CASSFGQGHYGYTF.

Here the CDR3 DNA reads TGTGCCAGCAGCTTAGCTATGGGGGGGAGAAGTGAAGCTTTCTTT. The encoded protein is CASSLAMGGRSEAFF. The chain joins TRBV7-2 to TRBJ1-1; TRBD1 is a possible D gene (5 bases). The CDR3 consists of 15 residues. Germline V gives CDR1 SGHTA, CDR2 FQGNSA. V gave up 0 bases and J gave up 7 bases, with 15 bases separating them.

The gene calls are TRBV6-5 and TRBJ2-5; D is unclear. Germline V lookup: CDR1 MNHEY, CDR2 SVGAGI. The CDR3 length is 13 residues. Trimming took 1 base from V and 3 from J, leaving 6 bases between them. The CDR3, as DNA: TGTGCCAGCAGTTACTGGAAGAAAGAGACCCAGTACTTC. Protein: CASSYWKKETQYF.

The chain links TRBV7-2 to TRBJ2-1; 8 bases fit TRBD1. This CDR3 spans 14 amino acids. V lost 5 bases, J lost 6 bases, and 6 bases stayed unmatched. Per germline, CDR1 SGHTA and CDR2 FQGNSA. CDR3 residues: CASSGAGTGNEQFF. CDR3 coding DNA: TGTGCCAGCAGCGGAGCCGGGACAGGCAATGAGCAGTTCTTC.

The genes are TRBV19 and TRBJ1-2, with 11 bases lining up with TRBD1. The CDR3 sequence is 15 residues long. J was trimmed by 5 bases and V by 3 bases; bases with no gene match: 5. Germline V gene data show CDR1 as LNHDA and CDR2 as SQIVND (reference sequence). CDR3 residues: CASSIAGTGGYGYTF. The CDR3 nucleotides read TGTGCCAGTAGTATCGCCGGGACAGGGGGGTATGGCTACACCTTC.

V gene TRBV28 combines with J gene TRBJ2-7; tentative D call: TRBD2 (7 bases). The CDR3 spans 14 residues. Germline V gene sequence: CDR1 MDHEN, CDR2 SYDVKM. V was trimmed by 5 bases and J by 7 bases, leaving 18 bases between them. In DNA, the CDR3 is TGTGCCAGCAGTGAAGTTCGGGGGGCGCGGGAGCAGTACGTC. Amino acid sequence: CASSEVRGAREQYV.

This chain links TRBV6-6 with TRBJ1-5; D is undetermined. This CDR3 has 14 amino acids. CDR1 and CDR2 from the germline V gene are MNHNY and SVGAGI (reference sequence). V was shortened by 2 bases and J by 7 bases, with 12 bases between the two germline ends. CDR3 coding DNA: TGTGCCAGCAGTTACAGGCCCGCGGGACAGCCCCAGCATTTT. It translates to CASSYRPAGQPQHF.